These T cell receptor beta chains were read from a single sample in a study of OX40 agonist ivuxolimab in advanced cancers. Clones were sequenced by immunoSEQ multiplex PCR, and TCRdb holds only the in-frame ones, with some missing. This table holds 90,000 to 150,000 clones, 75% to 90% found once. This material consisted of CD4+ or CD8+ T cells sorted from blood, taken in a trial of the OX40 agonist ivuxolimab. Source of these receptors: an adult with an advanced solid tumor such as melanoma, head and neck, liver or kidney cancer. The CDR3 runs from the conserved cysteine through the conserved F or W. The D gene is left open where the match is weak. Rows give clone size only sometimes, using once, few, many, or a class for an expanded clone.

j_call clone_size d_call v_call cdr3_nt cdr3_aa
TRBJ2-1 - - TRBV5-6 TGTGCCAGCAGCTTGGCCGGGGAGCAGTTCTTC CASSLAGEQFF
TRBJ2-2 - - TRBV6-1 TGTGCCAGCAGTGAAATAGAGTTCACCGGGGAGCTGTTTTTT CASSEIEFTGELFF
TRBJ2-7 - TRBD2 TRBV7-9 TGTGCCAGCAGCGGGCCCGGGACTAGCAACTACGAGCAGTACTTC CASSGPGTSNYEQYF
TRBJ2-7 - - TRBV11-2 TGTGCCAGCAGCTTTACCGTCGGGACGGATCCCTACGAGCAGTACTTC CASSFTVGTDPYEQYF
TRBJ2-7 - TRBD2 TRBV9 TGTGCCAGCAGCGAGGGAGGGGACGGGGGCTACGAGCAGTACTTC CASSEGGDGGYEQYF
TRBJ1-3 once - TRBV10-3 TGTGCCATCAGTGACGGGGGCCCGGGGGGAAACACCATATATTTT CAISDGGPGGNTIYF
TRBJ1-2 few - TRBV2 TGTGCCAGTTCGACGAGGGGAGATGATGGCTACACCTTC CASSTRGDDGYTF
TRBJ2-7 few - TRBV28 TGTGCCAGCGGGTCCTACGAGCAGTACTTC CASGSYEQYF
TRBJ2-1 once - TRBV18 TGTGCCAGCTCACCACCCCTATCCGACGCGGGGAATGAGCAGTTCTTC CASSPPLSDAGNEQFF
TRBJ1-2 few - TRBV5-1 TGCGCCAGCAGCTTGGCCCGTTCTGGGGATGGCTACACCTTC CASSLARSGDGYTF
TRBJ1-5 once TRBD1 TRBV15 TGTGCCACCAGCAGAGAAGGACAGGTGTATCAGCCCCAGCATTTT CATSREGQVYQPQHF
TRBJ2-2 - TRBD2 TRBV5-6 TGTGCCAGCAGCCCGGGACTAGCCTCAAGGACCGGGGAGCTGTTTTTT CASSPGLASRTGELFF
TRBJ2-5 - TRBD1 TRBV7-3 TGTGCCAGCAGCACGACAGGGGTCGAGACCCAGTACTTC CASSTTGVETQYF
TRBJ2-3 - - TRBV2 TGTGCCAGCAGAAGAGGGGGAAAAGATACGCAGTATTTT CASRRGGKDTQYF
TRBJ2-3 - - TRBV4-2 TGTGCCAGCAGCCAAGACTGGGGCAATACGCAGTATTTT CASSQDWGNTQYF
TRBJ2-7 - - TRBV11-3 TGTGCCAGCAGAGCAGAGGCCCACGAGCAGTACTTC CASRAEAHEQYF
TRBJ1-2 - TRBD1 TRBV5-6 TGTGCCAGCAGCGCCCGGGACAGGGGAGGGAGAGGCTACACCTTC CASSARDRGGRGYTF
TRBJ2-7 - - TRBV10-3 TGTGCCACCAAGTCGGGCCCAGCTTCCTACGAGCAGTACTTC CATKSGPASYEQYF
TRBJ2-3 - - TRBV5-6 TGTGCCAGCAGCTTGGTCAGGGTCCCAGATACGCAGTATTTT CASSLVRVPDTQYF
TRBJ2-1 - - TRBV9 TGTGCCAGCAGCTCCCGCGAGGGGGGCTACTACAATGAGCAGTTCTTC CASSSREGGYYNEQFF
TRBJ1-5 - - TRBV28 TGTGCCAGCAGTTTAGGGGGTGGCAATCAGCCCCAGCATTTT CASSLGGGNQPQHF
TRBJ1-2 - - TRBV18 TGTGCCAGCTCACCGGAGGGTCACTATGGCTACACCTTC CASSPEGHYGYTF
TRBJ1-5 - - TRBV15 TGTGCCACCAGCAGAGATGGTCAGCCCCAGCATTTT CATSRDGQPQHF
TRBJ2-2 - TRBD2 TRBV7-2 TGTGCCAGCAGCTTCAGGCTAGCGGGGGGGCCTTCGTTAGCCGGGGAGCTGTTTTTT CASSFRLAGGPSLAGELFF
TRBJ1-1 - - TRBV19 TGTGCCAGTACTACCCACGGGAGGGCGAACACTGAAGCTTTCTTT CASTTHGRANTEAFF
TRBJ1-4 - - TRBV5-6 TGTGCCAGCAGCTTCGGGGCAACTAATGAAAAACTGTTTTTT CASSFGATNEKLFF
TRBJ2-1 - - TRBV7-3 TGTGCCAGCAGCTTAACTCCGGGACCCCTGGCGGGCTCCTACAATGAGCAGTTCTTC CASSLTPGPLAGSYNEQFF
TRBJ1-5 - - TRBV4-2 TGTGCCAGCAGCCAAGACAACAGGAACAATCAGCCCCAGCATTTT CASSQDNRNNQPQHF
TRBJ1-2 many TRBD1 TRBV2 TGTGCCAGCAGTGTGACAGGGGATAACTATGGCTACACCTTC CASSVTGDNYGYTF
TRBJ2-3 - TRBD2 TRBV7-2 TGTGCCAGCAGCAAGGGACTAGCGGCGAGCACAGATACGCAGTATTTT CASSKGLAASTDTQYF
TRBJ2-5 - TRBD2 TRBV10-2 TGCGCCAGCAGTGAGTCGACTAGCGGGGTTACGCGCGAGACCCAGTACTTC CASSESTSGVTRETQYF
TRBJ1-2 - - TRBV21-1 TGTGCCAGCAGCAAAGGACGGCCCCAGGGTGGCTACACCTTC CASSKGRPQGGYTF
TRBJ2-3 - - TRBV6-1 TGTGCCAGCAGTGAACGGGGATTCACAGATACGCAGTATTTT CASSERGFTDTQYF
TRBJ2-6 - - TRBV19 TGTGCCAGTAGTCGGACAGATTCTGGGGCCAACGTCCTGACTTTC CASSRTDSGANVLTF
TRBJ1-1 - TRBD1 TRBV7-2 TGTGCCAGCAGCCGGACAGGGGGCACTGAAGCTTTCTTT CASSRTGGTEAFF
TRBJ1-2 - TRBD1 TRBV5-4 TGTGCCAGCAGCGTTCCTTTTACAGGGGCCTATGGCTACACCTTC CASSVPFTGAYGYTF
TRBJ1-4 - - TRBV6-1 TGTGCCAGCAGTTTGCAGGCTACAAGGGATGAAAAACTGTTTTTT CASSLQATRDEKLFF
TRBJ1-3 - - TRBV27 TGTGCCAGCAGTTTAAAAAATGGAAACACCATATATTTT CASSLKNGNTIYF
TRBJ1-6 - TRBD1 TRBV10-3 TGTGCCATCGGGGACAGAACGGCGGAGTCACCCCTCCACTTT CAIGDRTAESPLHF
TRBJ2-5 once - TRBV6-5 TGTGCCAGCAGGACCCCCGGGCCTCAAGAGACCCAGTACTTC CASRTPGPQETQYF
TRBJ2-2 - TRBD2 TRBV7-2 TGTGCCAGCAGCAGGGGACTAGGGGCCGGGGAGCTGTTTTTT CASSRGLGAGELFF
TRBJ2-7 - - TRBV28 TGTGCCAGCAGTTTGTATTGGGACACCTACGAGCAGTACTTC CASSLYWDTYEQYF
TRBJ2-5 - TRBD2 TRBV28 TGTGCCAGCAGTTTACCTGTTCGGGGGGACCAGTACTTC CASSLPVRGDQYF
TRBJ2-2 - - TRBV7-9 TGTGCCAGCAGCGTTCTGTCGGGGAACCCCGGGGAGCTGTTTTTT CASSVLSGNPGELFF
TRBJ2-7 - TRBD2 TRBV6-6 TGTGCCAGCAGGCCTAGCGGACCCTACGAGCAGTACTTC CASRPSGPYEQYF
TRBJ2-2 - - TRBV5-1 TGCGCCAGCAGCAGATGGGGCACCGGGGAGCTGTTTTTT CASSRWGTGELFF
TRBJ2-3 - TRBD2 TRBV10-3 TGTGCCATCAGGCGCCTAGCGGGCACAGATACGCAGTATTTT CAIRRLAGTDTQYF
TRBJ2-7 - - TRBV30 TGTGCCTGGGGGACGGTTGAGCAGTACTTC CAWGTVEQYF
TRBJ2-7 - TRBD1 TRBV11-3 TGTGCCAGCAGCCGGACAGGGAGCTCCTACGAGCAGTACTTC CASSRTGSSYEQYF
TRBJ1-2 - - TRBV19 TGTGCCAGTAGTTTCAGGACAGAGAGTAACTATGGCTACACCTTC CASSFRTESNYGYTF
TRBJ2-5 once - TRBV7-2 TGTGCCAGCAGCTTATCCAGGGCCCAAGAGACCCAGTACTTC CASSLSRAQETQYF
TRBJ2-1 - TRBD1 TRBV2 TGTGCCAGCAGTGAACCCGGGACAGCAACACTAAATGAGCAGTTCTTC CASSEPGTATLNEQFF
TRBJ2-7 - - TRBV27 TGTGCCAGCAGTTTTGCCCGGGGCTACGAGCAGTACTTC CASSFARGYEQYF
TRBJ2-5 - TRBD1 TRBV7-2 TGTGCCAGCAGCTTTGCCGAAGGGGGCGCAACCCAGTACTTC CASSFAEGGATQYF
TRBJ1-4 - TRBD1 TRBV5-4 TGTGCCAGCAGCTTGACAGGGGCTAATGAAAAACTGTTTTTT CASSLTGANEKLFF
TRBJ1-2 - TRBD1 TRBV7-3 TGTGCCAGCAGCTTTCAAATGACCGACAGGGATGGCTACACCTTC CASSFQMTDRDGYTF
TRBJ1-5 - - TRBV9 TGTGCCAGCAGCGTAGGGACAGTTAGCAATCAGCCCCAGCATTTT CASSVGTVSNQPQHF
TRBJ2-1 - - TRBV28 TGTGCCAGCAGCCCAGGACTCGAGCAGTTCTTC CASSPGLEQFF
TRBJ1-6 - - TRBV6-5 TGTGCCAGCAGTTACGCGGCAGGGAAGAATTCACCCCTCCACTTT CASSYAAGKNSPLHF